This T cell receptor (beta chain) was identified during a study of yellow fever vaccine responses in identical twins. Trimming stripped 0 bases from V and 4 bases from J, with 10 bases between. CDR3 size: 15 residues. Germline V gives CDR1 LGHNA, CDR2 YSLEER. TCRdb independently ran MiXCR on the RT-PCR reads; one entry per CDR3 protein. The sample has about 23,000 distinct CDR3 sequences; 60% to 85% are singletons. The J gene is TRBJ1-5, the V gene TRBV4-3; D is undetermined. The receptor was isolated from a woman younger than 30 who received the yellow fever vaccine. The sample in question was T cells from blood (PBMCs), unsorted or a sorted subset (not recorded which), obtained before or after yellow fever vaccination (not recorded which). The CDR3 coding sequence is TGCGCCAGCAGCCAAGACGCACAGAAGAATCAGCCCCAGCATTTT. Protein: CASSQDAQKNQPQHF.